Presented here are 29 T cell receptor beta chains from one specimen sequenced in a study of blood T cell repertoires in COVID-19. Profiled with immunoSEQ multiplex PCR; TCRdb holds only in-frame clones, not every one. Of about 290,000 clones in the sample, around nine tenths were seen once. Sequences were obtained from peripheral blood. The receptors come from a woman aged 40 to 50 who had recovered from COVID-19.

CDR3 bases: TGTGCCATCAGTGAGGGGGGGAGGGGTGAGCAGTTCTTC. Translation: CAISEGGRGEQFF. V is TRBV10-3 and J is TRBJ2-1; 7 bases agree with TRBD2. The CDR3 loop spans 13 amino acids. CDR1 and CDR2 from the germline V gene are ENHRY and SYGVKD. The V and J ends lost 2 bases and 9 bases, in that order; junction bases with no gene match: 4.

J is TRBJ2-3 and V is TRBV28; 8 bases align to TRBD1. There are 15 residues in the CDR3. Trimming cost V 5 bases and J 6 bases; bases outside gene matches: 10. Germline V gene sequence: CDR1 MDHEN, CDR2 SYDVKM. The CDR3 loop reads CASSGQGGAWDTQYF. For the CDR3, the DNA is TGTGCCAGCAGTGGACAGGGAGGAGCGTGGGATACGCAGTATTTT.

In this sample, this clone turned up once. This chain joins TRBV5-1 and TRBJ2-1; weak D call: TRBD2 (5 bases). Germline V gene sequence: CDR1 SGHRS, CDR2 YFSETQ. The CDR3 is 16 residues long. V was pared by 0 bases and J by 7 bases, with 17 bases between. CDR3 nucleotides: TGCGCCAGCAGCTTGGCCAACGCGGGTATCATTAATGAGCAGTTCTTC. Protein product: CASSLANAGIINEQFF.

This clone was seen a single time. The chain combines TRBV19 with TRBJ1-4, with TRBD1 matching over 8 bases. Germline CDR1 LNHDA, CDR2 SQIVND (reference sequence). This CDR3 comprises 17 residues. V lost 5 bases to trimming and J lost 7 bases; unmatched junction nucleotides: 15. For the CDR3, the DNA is TGTGCCAGTAGTGAGGGGACAGGCGCTCCTTGGGGTGAAAAACTGTTTTTT. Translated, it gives CASSEGTGAPWGEKLFF.

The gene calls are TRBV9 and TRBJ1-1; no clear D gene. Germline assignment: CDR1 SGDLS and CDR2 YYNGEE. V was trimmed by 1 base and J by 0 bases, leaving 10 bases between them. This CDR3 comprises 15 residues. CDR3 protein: CASSVWGEMNTEAFF. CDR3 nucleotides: TGTGCCAGCAGCGTATGGGGAGAAATGAACACTGAAGCTTTCTTT.

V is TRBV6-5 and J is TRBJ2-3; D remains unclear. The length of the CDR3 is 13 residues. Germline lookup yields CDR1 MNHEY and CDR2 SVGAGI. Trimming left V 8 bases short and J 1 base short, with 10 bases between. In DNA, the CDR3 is TGTGCCAGCTCGACTCCCCGCACAGATACGCAGTATTTT. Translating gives CASSTPRTDTQYF.

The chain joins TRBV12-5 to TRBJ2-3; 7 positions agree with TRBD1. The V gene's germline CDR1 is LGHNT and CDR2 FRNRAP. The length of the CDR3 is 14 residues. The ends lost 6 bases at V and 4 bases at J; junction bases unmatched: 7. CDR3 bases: TGTGCTAGTGGGATAGGGGGCAAGTCAGATACGCAGTATTTT. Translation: CASGIGGKSDTQYF.

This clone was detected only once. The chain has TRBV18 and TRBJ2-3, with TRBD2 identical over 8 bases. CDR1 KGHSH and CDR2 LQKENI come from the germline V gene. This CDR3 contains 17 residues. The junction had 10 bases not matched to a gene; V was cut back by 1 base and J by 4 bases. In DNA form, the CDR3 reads TGTGCCAGCTCACCACGCCAACTGACTAGCGAGGCAGATACGCAGTATTTT. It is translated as CASSPRQLTSEADTQYF.

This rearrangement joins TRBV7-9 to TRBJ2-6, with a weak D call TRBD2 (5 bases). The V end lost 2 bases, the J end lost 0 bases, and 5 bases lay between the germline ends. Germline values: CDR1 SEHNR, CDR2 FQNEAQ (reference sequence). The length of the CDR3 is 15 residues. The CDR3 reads CASSLSGSGANVLTF. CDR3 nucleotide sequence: TGTGCCAGCAGCTTAAGCGGCTCTGGGGCCAACGTCCTGACTTTC.

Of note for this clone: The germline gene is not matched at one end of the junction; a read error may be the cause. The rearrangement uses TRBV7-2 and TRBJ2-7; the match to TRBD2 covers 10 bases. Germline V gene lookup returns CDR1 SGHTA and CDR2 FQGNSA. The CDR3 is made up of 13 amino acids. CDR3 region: CASSLAGDYEQYF. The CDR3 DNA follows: TGTGCCAGCAGCCTAGCGGGAGACTACGAGCAGTACTTC.

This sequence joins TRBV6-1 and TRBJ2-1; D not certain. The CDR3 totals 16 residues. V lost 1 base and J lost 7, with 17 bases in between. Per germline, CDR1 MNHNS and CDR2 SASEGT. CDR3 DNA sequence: TGTGCCAGCAGTGAAGTCCCTAGAGTCCCTTGTAATGAGCAGTTCTTC. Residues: CASSEVPRVPCNEQFF.

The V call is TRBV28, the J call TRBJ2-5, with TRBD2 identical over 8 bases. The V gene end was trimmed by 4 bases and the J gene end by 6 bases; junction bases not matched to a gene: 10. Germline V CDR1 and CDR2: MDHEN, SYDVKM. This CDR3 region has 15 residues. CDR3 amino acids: CASSSISGIKKTQYF. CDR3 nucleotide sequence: TGTGCCAGCAGTTCGATTAGCGGGATTAAAAAGACCCAGTACTTC.

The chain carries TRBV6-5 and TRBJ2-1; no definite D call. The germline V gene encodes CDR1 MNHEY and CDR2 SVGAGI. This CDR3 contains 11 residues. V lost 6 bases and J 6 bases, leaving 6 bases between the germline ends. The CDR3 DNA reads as TGTGCCAGCAGCCATTCCAATGAGCAGTTCTTC. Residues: CASSHSNEQFF.

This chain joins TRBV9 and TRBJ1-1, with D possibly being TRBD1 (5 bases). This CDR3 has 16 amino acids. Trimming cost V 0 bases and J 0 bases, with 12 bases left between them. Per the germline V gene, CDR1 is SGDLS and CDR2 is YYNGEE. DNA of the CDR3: TGTGCCAGCAGCGTAGCTACGGGGGGGGTGAACACTGAAGCTTTCTTT. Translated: CASSVATGGVNTEAFF.

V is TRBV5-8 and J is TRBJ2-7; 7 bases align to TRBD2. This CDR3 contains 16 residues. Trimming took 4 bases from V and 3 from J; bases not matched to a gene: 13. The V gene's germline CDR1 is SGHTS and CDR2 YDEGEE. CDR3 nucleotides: TGTGCCAGCAGCCCCGGAGTGGGGGGGTTTTTCTACGAGCAGTACTTC. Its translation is CASSPGVGGFFYEQYF.

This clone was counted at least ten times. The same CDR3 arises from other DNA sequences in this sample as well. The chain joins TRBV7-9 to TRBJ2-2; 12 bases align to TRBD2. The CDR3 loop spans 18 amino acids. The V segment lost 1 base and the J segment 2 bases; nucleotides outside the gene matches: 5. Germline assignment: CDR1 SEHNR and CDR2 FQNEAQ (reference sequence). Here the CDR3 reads CASSLGLAGASNTGELFF. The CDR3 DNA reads TGTGCCAGCAGCTTAGGACTAGCGGGAGCTTCAAACACCGGGGAGCTGTTTTTT.

The CDR3: CASSPQGNQPQHF. The CDR3 DNA follows: TGTGCCAGCAGTCCCCAGGGTAATCAGCCCCAGCATTTT. This chain links TRBV28 with TRBJ1-5; D possibly corresponds to TRBD1 (5 bases). CDR1 and CDR2 from the germline V gene are MDHEN and SYDVKM. This CDR3 region has 13 residues. V was clipped by 5 bases and J by 4 bases, with 9 bases between them.

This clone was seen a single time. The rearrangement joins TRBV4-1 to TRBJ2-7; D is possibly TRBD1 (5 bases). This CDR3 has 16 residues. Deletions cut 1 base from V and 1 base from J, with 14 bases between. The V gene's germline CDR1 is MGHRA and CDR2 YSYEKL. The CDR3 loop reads CASSQALTAESYEQYF. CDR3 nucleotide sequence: TGCGCCAGCAGCCAAGCATTGACAGCCGAGTCCTACGAGCAGTACTTC.

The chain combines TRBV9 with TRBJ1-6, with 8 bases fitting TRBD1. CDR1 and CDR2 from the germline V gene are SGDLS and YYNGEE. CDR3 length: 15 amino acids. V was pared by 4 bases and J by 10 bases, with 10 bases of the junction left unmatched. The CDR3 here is CASSPQGAFDSPLHF. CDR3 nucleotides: TGTGCCAGCAGCCCTCAGGGGGCATTTGACTCACCCCTCCACTTT.

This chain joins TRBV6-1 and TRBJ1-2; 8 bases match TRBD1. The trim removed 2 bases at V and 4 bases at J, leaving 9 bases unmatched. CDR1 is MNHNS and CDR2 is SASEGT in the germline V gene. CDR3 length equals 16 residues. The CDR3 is CASSERGLGTGYGYTF. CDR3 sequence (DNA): TGTGCCAGCAGTGAAAGGGGGCTAGGGACAGGCTATGGCTACACCTTC.

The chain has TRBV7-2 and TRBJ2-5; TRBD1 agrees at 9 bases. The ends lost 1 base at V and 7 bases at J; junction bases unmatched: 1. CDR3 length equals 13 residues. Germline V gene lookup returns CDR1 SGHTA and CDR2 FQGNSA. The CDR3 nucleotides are TGTGCCAGCAGCTTAGGGGGACAGGGGACCCAGTACTTC. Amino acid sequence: CASSLGGQGTQYF. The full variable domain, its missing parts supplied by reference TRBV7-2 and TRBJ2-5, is GAGVSQSPSNKVTEKGKDVELRCDPISGHTALYWYRQSLGQGLEFLIYFQGNSAPDKSGLPSDRFSAERTGGSVSTLTIQRTQQEDSAVYLCASSLGGQGTQYFGPGTRLLVL.

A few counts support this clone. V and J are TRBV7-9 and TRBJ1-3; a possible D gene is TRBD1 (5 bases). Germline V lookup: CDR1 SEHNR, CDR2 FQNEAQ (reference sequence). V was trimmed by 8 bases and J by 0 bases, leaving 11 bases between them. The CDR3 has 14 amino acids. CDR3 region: CASRWGDSGNTIYF. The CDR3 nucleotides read TGTGCCAGCCGGTGGGGGGACTCTGGAAACACCATATATTTT.

In nucleotides, the CDR3 is TGTGCCATCGGGGAGGGGGGCGATGAAAAACTGTTTTTT. Its protein is CAIGEGGDEKLFF. The chain joins TRBV10-3 to TRBJ1-4, with TRBD1 as a possible D gene (6 bases). CDR3 length equals 13 residues. The V and J ends lost 8 bases and 6 bases respectively, with 13 bases between them. Per germline, CDR1 ENHRY and CDR2 SYGVKD.

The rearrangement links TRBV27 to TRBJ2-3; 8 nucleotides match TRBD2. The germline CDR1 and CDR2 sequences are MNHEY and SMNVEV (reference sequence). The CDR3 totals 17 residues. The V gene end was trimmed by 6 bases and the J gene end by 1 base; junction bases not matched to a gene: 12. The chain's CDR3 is CASRLRGSGARTDTQYF. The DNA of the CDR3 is TGTGCCAGCAGACTTAGGGGTAGCGGGGCACGCACAGATACGCAGTATTTT.

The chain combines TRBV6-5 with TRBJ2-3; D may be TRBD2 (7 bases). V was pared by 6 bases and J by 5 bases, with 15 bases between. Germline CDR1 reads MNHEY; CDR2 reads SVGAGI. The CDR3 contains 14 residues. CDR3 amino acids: CASSIGGGLDTQYF. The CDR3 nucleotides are TGTGCCAGCAGCATAGGGGGGGGCTTAGATACGCAGTATTTT.

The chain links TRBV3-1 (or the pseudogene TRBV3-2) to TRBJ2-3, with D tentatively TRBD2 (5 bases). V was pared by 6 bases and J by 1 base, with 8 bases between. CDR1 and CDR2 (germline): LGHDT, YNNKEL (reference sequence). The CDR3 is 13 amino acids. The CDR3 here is CASRGSGTDTQYF. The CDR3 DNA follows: TGTGCCAGCAGGGGGAGTGGCACAGATACGCAGTATTTT.

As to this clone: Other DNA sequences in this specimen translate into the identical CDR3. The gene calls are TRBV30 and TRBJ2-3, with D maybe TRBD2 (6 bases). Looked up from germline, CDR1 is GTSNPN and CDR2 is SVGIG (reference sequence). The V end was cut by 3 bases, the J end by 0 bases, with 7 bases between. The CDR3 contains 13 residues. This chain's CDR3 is CAWSGGSTDTQYF. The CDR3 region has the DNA TGTGCCTGGAGCGGGGGAAGCACAGATACGCAGTATTTT.

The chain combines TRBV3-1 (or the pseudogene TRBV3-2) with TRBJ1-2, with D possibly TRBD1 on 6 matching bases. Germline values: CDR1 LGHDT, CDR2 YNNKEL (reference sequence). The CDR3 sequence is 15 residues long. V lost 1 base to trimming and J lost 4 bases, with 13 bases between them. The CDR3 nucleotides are TGTGCCAGCAGCCAAGGTGGGGGCGACCTCTATGGCTACACCTTC. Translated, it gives CASSQGGGDLYGYTF.

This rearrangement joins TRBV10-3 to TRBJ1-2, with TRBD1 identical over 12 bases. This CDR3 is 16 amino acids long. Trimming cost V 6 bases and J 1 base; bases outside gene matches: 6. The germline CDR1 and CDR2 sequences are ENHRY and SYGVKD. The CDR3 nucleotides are TGTGCCATCAGCCCGGGACAGGGGGCTGGTAACTATGGCTACACCTTC. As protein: CAISPGQGAGNYGYTF.